This is a list of T cell receptor beta chains from one sample in a study of T cells in Graves' hyperthyroidism and ophthalmopathy. TCRdb re-analysed the multiplex PCR reads in MiXCR, keeping a single row per CDR3 protein. The data contain approximately 690,000 distinct CDR3 sequences, around 13% of them seen just once; the ten biggest clones take up around 13%. Sequenced input: blood. The receptors were sampled from a woman aged 45-60 years with Graves' ophthalmopathy. CDR3s include the opening cysteine and the closing phenylalanine or tryptophan. The D gene is left open where the match is weak. Size tells how often a clone was seen (once, few, many) or the class of an expanded clone, and some rows leave it out.

V	D	size	J	CDR3	DNA
TRBV10-3	NA	many	TRBJ1-1	CAISESGRLNTEAFF	TGTGCCATCAGTGAGTCGGGCCGACTGAACACTGAAGCTTTCTTT
TRBV7-3	NA	many	TRBJ2-2	CASSLSAANTGELFF	TGTGCCAGCAGCTTAAGTGCAGCCAACACCGGGGAGCTGTTTTTT
TRBV28	TRBD2	many	TRBJ2-7	CASRKELAGGPYEQYF	TGTGCCAGCAGGAAAGAGCTAGCGGGAGGGCCCTACGAGCAGTACTTC
TRBV28	NA	few	TRBJ1-5	CASDVEFNQPQHF	TGTGCCAGCGACGTGGAATTTAATCAGCCCCAGCATTTT
TRBV20-1	NA	few	TRBJ2-3	CSARDGSTDTQYF	TGCAGTGCTAGAGACGGAAGCACAGATACGCAGTATTTT
TRBV5-1	TRBD2	many	TRBJ2-1	CASSLTGRAGNEQFF	TGCGCCAGCAGCTTGACCGGGAGGGCCGGTAATGAGCAGTTCTTC
TRBV6-5	TRBD1	NA	TRBJ1-3	CASSYGGTASGNTIYF	TGTGCCAGCAGTTACGGCGGGACAGCCTCTGGAAACACCATATATTTT
TRBV24-1	NA	few	TRBJ2-1	CATSDLPGPTNEQFF	TGTGCCACCAGTGATTTGCCAGGACCTACGAATGAGCAGTTCTTC
TRBV28	NA	NA	TRBJ2-7	CASSLSAGEQYF	TGTGCCAGCAGTTTATCGGCAGGCGAGCAGTACTTC
TRBV10-3	NA	NA	TRBJ1-6	CAISEVRGADSPLHF	TGTGCCATCAGTGAGGTTCGGGGGGCCGATTCACCCCTCCACTTT
TRBV20-1	TRBD2	few	TRBJ2-3	CSARSSGTGTDTQYF	TGCAGTGCTAGATCTAGCGGGACGGGAACAGATACGCAGTATTTT
TRBV11-2	NA	few	TRBJ2-7	CASSRGVVEISPYEQYF	TGTGCCAGCAGCCGCGGGGTAGTAGAAATATCTCCCTACGAGCAGTACTTC
TRBV20-1	NA	many	TRBJ2-3	CSASILTGAFTDTQYF	TGCAGTGCTAGTATTTTAACGGGAGCGTTTACAGATACGCAGTATTTT
TRBV6-5	TRBD2	NA	TRBJ2-5	CASSSPGLPKETQYF	TGTGCCAGCAGTTCCCCGGGACTACCTAAAGAGACCCAGTACTTC
TRBV6-1	NA	few	TRBJ2-5	CASSAGRQETQYF	TGTGCCAGCAGTGCCGGTCGTCAAGAGACCCAGTACTTC
TRBV9	TRBD1	NA	TRBJ1-6	CASSVGPIDGTGSYNSPLHF	TGTGCCAGCAGCGTAGGCCCGATTGACGGGACAGGGTCTTATAATTCACCCCTCCACTTT
TRBV7-9	TRBD2	many	TRBJ2-3	CASRAKLRLAGVKDTQYF	TGTGCCAGCAGGGCCAAACTTAGACTAGCGGGAGTGAAAGATACGCAGTATTTT
TRBV28	TRBD1	many	TRBJ1-5	CASSPVTGTGNNQPQHF	TGTGCCAGCAGTCCTGTAACCGGGACAGGGAACAATCAGCCCCAGCATTTT
TRBV11-1	NA	few	TRBJ2-2	CASSFSRDGELFF	TGTGCCAGCAGCTTTTCTCGGGACGGGGAGCTGTTTTTT
TRBV6-1	TRBD1	NA	TRBJ1-1	CASTGQGASNTEAFF	TGTGCCAGCACGGGACAGGGGGCCTCGAACACTGAAGCTTTCTTT
TRBV30	NA	many	TRBJ1-2	CAWSEGLHYGYTF	TGTGCCTGGAGCGAGGGGCTGCACTATGGCTACACCTTC
TRBV11-2	TRBD2	many	TRBJ2-1	CASSLSSGSSVMNEQFF	TGTGCCAGCAGCTTATCTAGCGGGAGTTCGGTTATGAATGAGCAGTTCTTC
TRBV30	NA	many	TRBJ1-2	CAWSGDRQYGYTF	TGTGCCTGGAGTGGAGACAGGCAGTATGGCTACACCTTC
TRBV4-3	TRBD2	many	TRBJ2-7	CASSQEWVAGGYEQYF	TGCGCCAGCAGCCAAGAGTGGGTAGCGGGAGGCTACGAGCAGTACTTC
TRBV28	NA	many	TRBJ2-5	CASSSTVYQETQYF	TGTGCCAGCAGTTCGACAGTATACCAAGAGACCCAGTACTTC
TRBV15	TRBD2	NA	TRBJ2-1	CATKAGGDSNEQFF	TGTGCCACCAAAGCGGGAGGGGATAGCAATGAGCAGTTCTTC
TRBV29-1	NA	NA	TRBJ2-2	CSVERRQSNTGELFF	TGCAGCGTTGAACGGCGTCAGTCGAACACCGGGGAGCTGTTTTTT
TRBV28	TRBD2	few	TRBJ2-7	CASSSASGGKPYEQYF	TGTGCCAGCAGTTCCGCTAGCGGGGGGAAACCCTACGAGCAGTACTTC
TRBV11-1	TRBD2	many	TRBJ2-1	CASRPYASGSSGEQFF	TGTGCCAGCAGACCGTACGCTAGCGGGAGTTCTGGTGAGCAGTTCTTC
TRBV10-3	TRBD2	NA	TRBJ2-1	CAITEPGGPHNEQFF	TGTGCCATCACTGAGCCGGGAGGGCCTCACAATGAGCAGTTCTTC
TRBV12-3/TRBV12-4	NA	NA	TRBJ2-5	CASRAPGEETQYF	TGTGCCAGCAGAGCCCCGGGGGAAGAGACCCAGTACTTC
TRBV30	NA	many	TRBJ1-1	CAWGPTGRNTEAFF	TGTGCCTGGGGGCCTACCGGGAGGAACACTGAAGCTTTCTTT
TRBV13	TRBD1	many	TRBJ2-3	CASSRQGARTDTQYF	TGTGCCAGCAGCAGACAGGGGGCTAGAACAGATACGCAGTATTTT
TRBV20-1	NA	few	TRBJ2-7	CSARSVRAYEQYF	TGCAGTGCTAGAAGCGTGAGGGCCTACGAGCAGTACTTC
TRBV10-3	NA	NA	TRBJ1-1	CASSELAGLGTEAFF	TGTGCCAGCAGTGAATTGGCAGGGCTAGGGACTGAAGCTTTCTTT